This TCR beta chain was identified in a study of vaccination effects on CD4 cells after COVID-19 (dated 2022 in TCRdb). Turning to the overall study: The ViraFEST assay stimulated PBMC with viral peptide pools and then used TCR sequencing to identify antigen-specific CD4+ T cell clonotypes by expansion. Each well held roughly 2.2 million PBMC cultured in IMDM containing about 5.5% human AB serum, 9 to 10 IU/ml IL-2 and gentamicin, along with roughly 10 ug/ml peptides. Cultures from other donors in the study were sequenced using the Oncomine TCR Beta short-read assay on an Illumina iSeq 100. Across the study, the median time from the second dose to post-vaccine sampling was 72 days (range 14 to 241). SARS-CoV-2 spike-specific CD4+ TCR repertoires from before and after mRNA vaccination were compared in COVID-19 convalescent patients and in infection-naive vaccine recipients. Altogether, some ten COVID-19 convalescent patients and 4 SARS-CoV-2-naive healthy vaccine recipients made up the full study.

Libraries were prepared through the immunoSEQ multiplex PCR assay. DNA from the cultured and isolated CD4+ T cells underwent TCR beta CDR3 sequencing. Turning to the authors' computational methods: The analysis removed non-productive TCR sequences, trimmed reads to the CDR3 region, and retained only CDR3s that were 7 or more amino acids long. Antigen-specific clonotypes were identified using the MANAFEST web app by comparison of expansion in peptide wells against reference cultures. Positive clones required FDR<0.05 expansion versus reference and all other wells, odds ratio above 5, and frequency above 0.1% in two replicate wells. A clonotype was defined as cross-reactive if the clonotype was significantly expanded both in SARS-CoV-2 spike wells and in at least one common cold coronavirus spike condition. CDR3 similarity was assessed by Levenshtein distance using the stringdist R package, and unrooted trees were constructed with ape in R 3.6.1. The clones in this table, taken by TCRdb from immuneACCESS, are in-frame only. Not every clone is retained; where verified, under half of the shortfall comes from an unresolved V gene, and the cause of the rest is unknown. V and J calls and clone size are those listed in that table; D and trimming were worked out from the DNA. This sample holds fewer than 75,000 clones; just under 80% were observed only once. 4.3% of the sample is held by the ten biggest clonotypes.

V is cut by 4 bases and J by 2 bases, and the space between the germline ends is 18 bases. The CDR3 has 16 amino acids, counting the end cysteine and phenylalanine. The only DNA kept is the CDR3, 48 bases in frame from the first base. What the research found in general, with its limitations: Both infection-induced and vaccine-induced clones contracted markedly at late post-vaccination timepoints, which is consistent with waning T cell responses. Limitations of the study were the small number of convalescent patients and the absence of early post-infection timepoints. Among healthy vaccine recipients, nearly all vaccine-induced clones were SARS-CoV-2 mono-reactive, and only 1 of 255 was cross-reactive with common cold coronaviruses.

Points on this clone: What this receptor recognizes is not known. Nothing much larger sits one base from this clone, and base qualities are not available.

After 10 to 11 days of culture, CD4+ T cells were isolated with the EasySep CD4+ T cell isolation kit. Each participant received two doses of an mRNA SARS-CoV-2 vaccine, either BNT162b2 or mRNA-1273. None of the healthy vaccine recipients had a prior SARS-CoV-2 infection, which was confirmed by nucleocapsid antibody tests that came back negative both before and after vaccination. Half of the culture medium was replaced with fresh IL-2-containing medium on days 3 and 7. Unless otherwise noted, each peptide stimulation condition was cultured in triplicate wells. Using Ficoll-Paque Plus gradient centrifugation, PBMC were separated from whole blood and then either used fresh or cryopreserved at -140C. The QIAamp micro DNA kit was used to extract genomic DNA from the cultured CD4+ T cells.

This receptor was obtained from a human donor who received a COVID-19 vaccine. The input for sequencing was CD4+ T cells from PBMCs cultured without peptide, taken after COVID-19 vaccination. The rearrangement combines TRBV23-1 with TRBJ2-7, with TRBD1 as a weak D call on 6 bases. TRBV23-1 is given ORF status, its function remaining uncertain. The CDR3 region: CASSPLLRDKPYEQYF. The DNA sequence is given as TGCGCCAGCAGTCCCCTCCTCCGGGACAAGCCCTACGAGCAGTACTTC.